This T cell receptor (beta chain) was identified during a study of response to subunit inactivated influenza vaccine. Findings and caveats of the study: Authors proposed each seasonal influenza vaccination draws in few new T cells.

As regards this clonotype: What it binds is unknown.

Each CDR3 protein gets one entry after TCRdb re-called the RT-PCR reads with MiXCR. The table records roughly 710,000 distinct CDR3 sequences, 14% of them present only once. Germline CDR1 and CDR2: SGHNT and YYREEE (reference sequence). V lost 2 bases, J lost 0 bases, and 14 bases lay in between. The CDR3 sequence is 16 residues long. The V and J genes are TRBV5-4 and TRBJ2-5; TRBD1 or TRBD2 may be the D gene (5 bases each). Source: PBMCs from blood, taken 14 to 15 days before vaccination. This receptor was identified in a man in his fifties who received an inactivated influenza vaccine. CDR3 loop: CASSLTGTQYQETQYF. The CDR3 DNA sequence: TGTGCCAGCAGCTTAACCGGGACCCAGTACCAAGAGACCCAGTACTTC.